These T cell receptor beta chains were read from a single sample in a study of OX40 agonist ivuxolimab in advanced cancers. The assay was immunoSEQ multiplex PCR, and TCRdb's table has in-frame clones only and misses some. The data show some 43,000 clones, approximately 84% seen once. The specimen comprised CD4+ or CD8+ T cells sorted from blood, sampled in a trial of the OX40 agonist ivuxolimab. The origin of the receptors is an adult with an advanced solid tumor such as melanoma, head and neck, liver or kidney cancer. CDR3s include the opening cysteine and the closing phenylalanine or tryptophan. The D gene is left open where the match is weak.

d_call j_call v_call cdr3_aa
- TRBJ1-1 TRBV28 CASSLRKLATAYRVAAFF
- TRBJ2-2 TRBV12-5 CASGLVPSLGPGELFF
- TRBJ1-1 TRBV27 CASSSGQLTEAFF
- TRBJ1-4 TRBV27 CASRGLGNEKLFF
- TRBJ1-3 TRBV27 CASSLSPPRYRGPGNTIYF
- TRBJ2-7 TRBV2 CASSEVGSGRYEQYF
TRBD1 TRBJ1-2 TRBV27 CASSVDRLYGYTF
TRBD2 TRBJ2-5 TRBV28 CASRRLAGGAETQYF
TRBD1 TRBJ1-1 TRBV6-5 CASSYWGQGFAEAFF
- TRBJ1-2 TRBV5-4 CASSGDNYGYTF